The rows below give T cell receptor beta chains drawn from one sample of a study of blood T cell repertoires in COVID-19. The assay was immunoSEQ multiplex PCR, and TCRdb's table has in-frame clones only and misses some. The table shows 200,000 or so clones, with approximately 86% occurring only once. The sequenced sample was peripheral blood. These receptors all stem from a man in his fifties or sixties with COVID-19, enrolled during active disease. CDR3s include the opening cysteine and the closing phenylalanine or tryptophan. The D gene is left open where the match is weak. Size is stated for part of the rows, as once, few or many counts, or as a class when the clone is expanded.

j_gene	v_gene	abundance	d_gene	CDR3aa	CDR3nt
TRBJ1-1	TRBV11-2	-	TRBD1	CASSLGQGATEAFF	TGTGCCAGCAGCCTGGGACAGGGGGCAACTGAAGCTTTCTTT
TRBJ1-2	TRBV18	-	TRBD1	CASSPGTGQTWGYTF	TGTGCCAGCTCACCAGGGACAGGGCAAACATGGGGCTACACCTTC
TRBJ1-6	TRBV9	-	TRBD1	CASSEGTGRNSPLHF	TGTGCCAGCAGCGAGGGGACAGGGAGAAATTCACCCCTCCACTTT
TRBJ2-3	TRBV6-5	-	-	CASRPEGATGDTQYF	TGTGCCAGCAGACCGGAGGGGGCTACAGGAGATACGCAGTATTTT
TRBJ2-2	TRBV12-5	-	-	CASGPGEGELFF	TGTGCTAGTGGGCCAGGGGAAGGGGAGCTGTTTTTT
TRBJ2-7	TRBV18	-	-	CASSPRDSSYEQYF	TGTGCCAGCTCACCACGGGACTCGAGTTACGAGCAGTACTTC
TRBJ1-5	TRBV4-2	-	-	CASSQDSPGSNQPQHF	TGTGCCAGCAGCCAAGATTCCCCCGGTTCCAATCAGCCCCAGCATTTT
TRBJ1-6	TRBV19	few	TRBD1	CASAGQLNNSPLHF	TGTGCCAGCGCGGGACAGCTTAATAATTCACCCCTCCACTTT
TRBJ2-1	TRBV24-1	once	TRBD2	CATSDGTSGGNEQFF	TGTGCCACCAGTGATGGGACTAGCGGGGGGAATGAGCAGTTCTTC
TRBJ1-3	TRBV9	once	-	CASSGPTGSGNTIYF	TGTGCCAGCAGCGGGCCGACGGGCTCTGGAAACACCATATATTTT
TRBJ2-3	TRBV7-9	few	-	CASSLAGGDTQYF	TGTGCCAGCAGCTTAGCAGGGGGTGATACGCAGTATTTT
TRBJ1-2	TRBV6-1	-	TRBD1	CASSDSRPGQGGYTF	TGTGCCAGCAGTGATTCCCGACCGGGACAGGGGGGTTACACCTTC
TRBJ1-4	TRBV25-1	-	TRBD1	CASSDSGTGGEKLFF	TGTGCCAGCAGTGACTCCGGGACAGGGGGTGAAAAACTGTTTTTT
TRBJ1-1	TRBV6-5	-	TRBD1	CASRDRGGRAFF	TGTGCCAGCAGGGACAGGGGCGGCAGAGCTTTCTTT
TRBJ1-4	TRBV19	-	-	CASSISGNEKLFF	TGTGCCAGTAGTATTTCCGGTAATGAAAAACTGTTTTTT
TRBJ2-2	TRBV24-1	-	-	CATSDHRAWGGELFF	TGTGCCACCAGTGACCACAGGGCCTGGGGCGGGGAGCTGTTTTTT
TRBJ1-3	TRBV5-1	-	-	CASSTGSVGNTIYF	TGCGCCAGCAGCACGGGGTCGGTTGGAAACACCATATATTTT
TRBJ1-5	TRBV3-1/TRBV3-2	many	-	CASSPTGNQPQHF	TGTGCCAGCAGCCCAACAGGCAATCAGCCCCAGCATTTT
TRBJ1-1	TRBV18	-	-	CASSTGWGGIGEAFF	TGTGCCAGCTCGACCGGCTGGGGGGGGATCGGGGAAGCTTTCTTT
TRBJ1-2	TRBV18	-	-	CASSPGSRGKRGGYTF	TGTGCCAGCTCACCGGGTTCGCGGGGGAAGAGGGGTGGCTACACCTTC
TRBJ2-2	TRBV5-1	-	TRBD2	CASSLEISRGRRTGELFF	TGCGCCAGCAGCTTGGAAATCTCACGCGGGAGGAGGACCGGGGAGCTGTTTTTT
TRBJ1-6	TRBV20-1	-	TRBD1	CSASNLPAGGNSPLHF	TGCAGTGCTAGTAACCTTCCGGCAGGGGGTAATTCACCCCTCCACTTT
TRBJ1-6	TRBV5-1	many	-	CASSPQGSPLHF	TGCGCCAGCAGCCCACAGGGTTCACCCCTCCACTTT
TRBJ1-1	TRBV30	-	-	CAWTRGNEAFF	TGTGCCTGGACGAGAGGAAATGAAGCTTTCTTT
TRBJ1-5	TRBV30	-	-	CAWSVAGIGQPQHF	TGTGCCTGGAGTGTAGCGGGGATCGGTCAGCCCCAGCATTTT
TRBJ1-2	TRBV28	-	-	CASSSILNNYGYTF	TGTGCCAGCAGCTCTATCCTTAATAACTATGGCTACACCTTC
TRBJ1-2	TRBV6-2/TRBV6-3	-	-	CASSRYGYTF	TGTGCCAGCAGTCGCTATGGCTACACCTTC
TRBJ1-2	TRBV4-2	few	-	CASSQDSTGINYGYTF	TGTGCCAGCAGCCAAGACTCCACAGGGATTAACTATGGCTACACCTTC
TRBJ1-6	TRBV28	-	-	CASRQGSGTYNSPLHF	TGTGCCAGCAGACAGGGCTCGGGGACCTATAATTCACCCCTCCACTTT
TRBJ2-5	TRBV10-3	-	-	CAISEGGARETQYF	TGTGCCATCAGTGAAGGGGGGGCGAGGGAGACCCAGTACTTC
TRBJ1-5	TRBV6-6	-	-	CASSYSGQFNQPQHF	TGTGCCAGCAGTTACTCTGGACAGTTCAATCAGCCCCAGCATTTT
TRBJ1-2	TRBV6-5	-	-	CASSYSAGADGYTF	TGTGCCAGCAGTTACTCGGCAGGGGCGGATGGCTACACCTTC
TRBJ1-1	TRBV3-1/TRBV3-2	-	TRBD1	CASSQRTGQGGWNTEAFF	TGTGCCAGCAGCCAACGCACGGGACAGGGAGGCTGGAACACTGAAGCTTTCTTT
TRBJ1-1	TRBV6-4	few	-	CASSEGGEGTEAFF	TGTGCCAGCAGTGAGGGGGGGGAAGGCACTGAAGCTTTCTTT
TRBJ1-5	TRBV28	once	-	CASSSSDARHNQPQHF	TGTGCCAGCAGTTCCTCTGACGCCAGGCACAATCAGCCCCAGCATTTT
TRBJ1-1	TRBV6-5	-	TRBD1	CAGLGQGETEAFF	TGTGCCGGGCTGGGACAGGGTGAGACTGAAGCTTTCTTT
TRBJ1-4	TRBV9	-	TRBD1	CASSATGGNEKLFF	TGTGCCAGCAGCGCGACAGGGGGTAATGAAAAACTGTTTTTT
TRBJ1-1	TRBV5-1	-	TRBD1	CASSFLQGENTEAFF	TGCGCCAGCAGCTTCCTACAGGGGGAAAACACTGAAGCTTTCTTT
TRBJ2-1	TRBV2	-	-	CASIEGLGEQFF	TGTGCCAGCATCGAGGGCTTGGGTGAGCAGTTCTTC
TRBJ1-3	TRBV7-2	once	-	CASSPRGLTIYF	TGTGCCAGCAGCCCAAGAGGTTTGACCATATATTTT
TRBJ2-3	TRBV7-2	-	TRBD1	CASSNRQGGTDTQYF	TGTGCCAGCAGCAACCGACAGGGGGGGACAGATACGCAGTATTTT